One and the same sample provided the 29 T cell receptor beta chains below, sequenced in a study of CD8 T cells in ankylosing spondylitis. Each CDR3 protein is one row after TCRdb ran MiXCR on the 5' RACE reads. The data contain around 180,000 distinct CDR3 sequences, 10% to 15% of them singletons. Sequencing used blood, either unsorted or a sorted T cell fraction (not recorded which). The receptors were gathered from a female donor with ankylosing spondylitis or in good health (not recorded which).

The V gene is TRBV7-2, the J gene TRBJ2-2; no clear D. Trimming shortened V by 1 base and J by 3 bases, and 6 bases separated the two germline ends. CDR1 and CDR2 (germline): SGHTA, FQGNSA. CDR3 length: 14 amino acids. The CDR3 sequence is CASSLVRDTGELFF. The CDR3 region has the DNA TGTGCCAGCAGCTTAGTAAGGGACACCGGGGAGCTGTTTTTT. The full variable domain, with the rest looked up from reference TRBV7-2 and TRBJ2-2, is GAGVSQSPSNKVTEKGKDVELRCDPISGHTALYWYRQSLGQGLEFLIYFQGNSAPDKSGLPSDRFSAERTGGSVSTLTIQRTQQEDSAVYLCASSLVRDTGELFFGEGSRLTVL.

This clonotype was observed many times. V and J are TRBV27 and TRBJ1-1; 7 bases match TRBD1. This CDR3 is built from 14 residues. J was trimmed by 1 base and V by 3 bases; bases with no gene match: 2. Germline V gives CDR1 MNHEY, CDR2 SMNVEV (reference sequence). As DNA, the CDR3 is TGTGCCAGCAGTTTGGGACAGTCGAACACTGAAGCTTTCTTT. Amino acids: CASSLGQSNTEAFF.

This clonotype was detected ten times or more. J is TRBJ1-1 and V is TRBV29-1, with a possible D match to TRBD1 (6 bases). The CDR3 contains 14 residues. Per the germline V gene, CDR1 is SQVTM and CDR2 is ANQGSEA. Between the trimmed V and J ends, which lost 5 bases and 0 bases, there was a span of 13 bases. CDR3 amino acids: CSVSSTGMNTEAFF. For the CDR3, the DNA is TGCAGCGTTTCATCCACAGGGATGAACACTGAAGCTTTCTTT.

This clonotype was observed at least ten times. The rearrangement joins TRBV28 to TRBJ2-7; 7 bases are shared with TRBD1. V dropped 5 bases and J dropped 3; count of bases not matched to a gene: 13. The CDR3 runs to 16 residues. CDR1 and CDR2 (germline): MDHEN, SYDVKM. The CDR3 DNA reads TGTGCCAGCAGTACAACCCGACAGGGTCCCCACTACGAGCAGTACTTC. Translating it yields CASSTTRQGPHYEQYF.

The genes are TRBV5-1 and TRBJ1-2, with 9 nucleotides matching TRBD1. The V segment lost 4 bases and the J segment 5 bases; nucleotides outside the gene matches: 6. Germline CDR1 is SGHRS and CDR2 is YFSETQ. The CDR3 has 14 residues. The DNA of the CDR3 is TGCGCCAGCAGCGCTTCCGGGACAGGGTATGGCTACACCTTC. Its protein is CASSASGTGYGYTF.

This clonotype showed up many times. The chain has TRBV10-3 and TRBJ2-5; 7 nucleotides line up with TRBD2. This CDR3 has 13 residues. Germline CDR1 is ENHRY and CDR2 is SYGVKD. Germline trimming cut 4 bases from V and 5 bases from J; bases unmatched to any gene: 4. The CDR3 reads CAISVQGGETQYF. DNA for the CDR3: TGTGCCATCAGTGTGCAGGGAGGGGAGACCCAGTACTTC.

The V and J genes are TRBV5-1 and TRBJ2-4; 7 bases fit TRBD1. After removal of 2 bases from V and 7 bases from J, the junction contained 3 bases not matched to a gene. The CDR3 has 13 amino acids. Germline CDR1 reads SGHRS; CDR2 reads YFSETQ. The CDR3 reads CASSFDRANIQYF. The CDR3 coding sequence is TGCGCCAGCAGCTTCGACAGGGCGAACATTCAGTACTTC.

This clonotype was detected many times. The chain has TRBV4-3 and TRBJ1-2; the D gene is possibly TRBD1 (6 bases). Germline V gives CDR1 LGHNA, CDR2 YSLEER. The CDR3 loop spans 15 amino acids. Trimming took off 0 bases at V and 3 bases at J, with 11 bases between the two ends. The CDR3 reads CASSQDFTGHYGYTF. The CDR3 DNA sequence: TGCGCCAGCAGCCAAGATTTTACAGGGCACTATGGCTACACCTTC.

The V and J genes are TRBV5-1 and TRBJ1-1; 7 nucleotides align to TRBD1. This CDR3 spans 20 amino acids. With 5 bases clipped from V and 2 bases from J, the junction kept 24 bases outside the gene matches. The germline V gene has CDR1 SGHRS and CDR2 YFSETQ. CDR3 coding DNA: TGCGCCAGCAGGCTGACGAATCGACAGGGCCCCTCGATATCTAACACTGAAGCTTTCTTT. The encoded protein is CASRLTNRQGPSISNTEAFF.

This clonotype was seen ten or more times. The rearrangement joins TRBV20-1 to TRBJ2-3; 11 positions match TRBD2. The J segment lost 0 bases and the V segment lost 5 bases, leaving 13 bases of the junction unmatched. Looked up from germline, CDR1 is DFQATT and CDR2 is SNEGSKA (reference sequence). The CDR3 covers 18 residues. CDR3 region: CSAFGTSGTPGSTDTQYF. The CDR3 DNA sequence: TGCAGTGCTTTCGGGACTAGCGGCACCCCCGGTAGCACAGATACGCAGTATTTT.

This clonotype has a handful of counts. It may be a read error: a sequence one base away is much more abundant. The rearrangement uses TRBV7-9 and TRBJ2-1, with D hard to call. This CDR3 contains 14 residues. CDR1 and CDR2 (germline): SEHNR, FQNEAQ (reference sequence). Trimming took off 2 bases at V and 5 bases at J, with 10 bases between the two ends. CDR3 DNA sequence: TGTGCCAGCAGCTTAATGGACGGAAACAATGAGCAGTTCTTC. Amino acid sequence: CASSLMDGNNEQFF.

This clonotype was observed a handful of times. The genes are TRBV7-2 and TRBJ2-2, with D unresolved. Germline-derived CDR1 and CDR2 are SGHTA and FQGNSA. Trimming pared 4 bases from V and 0 bases from J, leaving 9 bases between. The CDR3 has 15 residues. The DNA for the CDR3 is TGTGCCAGCAGCTCAGCGAGATCGAACACCGGGGAGCTGTTTTTT. Residues: CASSSARSNTGELFF. The whole variable domain, remainder taken from reference TRBV7-2 and TRBJ2-2, is GAGVSQSPSNKVTEKGKDVELRCDPISGHTALYWYRQSLGQGLEFLIYFQGNSAPDKSGLPSDRFSAERTGGSVSTLTIQRTQQEDSAVYLCASSSARSNTGELFFGEGSRLTVL.

Comment on this clonotype: This may arise from a read error, as a much more abundant clone is one base away. The rearrangement joins TRBV6-1 to TRBJ2-1; tentatively, D is TRBD2 (6 bases). Per the germline V gene, CDR1 is MNHNS and CDR2 is SASEGT. Deletions cut 5 bases from V and 8 bases from J, with 19 bases between. There are 15 residues in the CDR3. The CDR3 protein is CASSPSGTGIYEQFF. DNA for the CDR3: TGTGCCAGCAGTCCCTCCGGGACTGGGATTTATGAGCAGTTCTTC.

This clonotype has a count of ten or more. V usage is TRBV25-1 and J usage is TRBJ2-1; D unresolved. The CDR3 is made up of 13 amino acids. The V gene's germline CDR1 is MGHDK and CDR2 SYGVNS. Trimming removed 5 bases from V and 4 bases from J, with 9 bases in between. CDR3 sequence: CASSWNLYNEQFF. DNA of the CDR3: TGTGCCAGCAGTTGGAACCTATACAATGAGCAGTTCTTC.

The genes are TRBV7-2 and TRBJ2-4, with a possible D match to TRBD1 (5 bases). The CDR3 runs 17 residues. Germline assignment: CDR1 SGHTA and CDR2 FQGNSA. Trimming took off 0 bases at V and 2 bases at J, with 14 bases between the two ends. This CDR3 is CASSLALRDFTKNIQYF. The DNA for the CDR3 is TGTGCCAGCAGCTTAGCGCTCAGGGATTTTACCAAAAACATTCAGTACTTC.

Only a few counts were recorded for this clonotype. The rearrangement joins TRBV7-2 to TRBJ1-2; 8 bases agree with TRBD1. CDR3 length: 15 amino acids. CDR1 and CDR2 (germline): SGHTA, FQGNSA. V lost 5 bases to trimming and J lost 6 bases; unmatched junction nucleotides: 11. The chain's CDR3 is CASSGRTGTIDGYTF. CDR3 DNA: TGTGCCAGCAGCGGGAGGACAGGGACGATCGATGGCTACACCTTC.

This clonotype was counted once. A much larger clone sits a single nucleotide away, making a read error possible. J is TRBJ2-3 and V is TRBV24-1; D gene ambiguous. V was cut by 0 bases and J by 0 bases, with 15 bases left in between. The germline V gene has CDR1 KGHDR and CDR2 SFDVKD. CDR3 length equals 18 residues. The CDR3 DNA sequence: TGTGCCACCAGTGATTTGCCACACACGGTTCCTAGCACAGATACGCAGTATTTT. Its translation is CATSDLPHTVPSTDTQYF.

Comment on this clonotype: Possible read error: a much larger clone is one base away. The J gene is TRBJ1-1, the V gene TRBV7-8; no reliable D call. The length of the CDR3 is 17 residues. Germline V lookup: CDR1 SGHVS, CDR2 FQNEAQ. The CDR3 region is CASGLERTLTVNTEAFF. The CDR3 DNA reads TGTGCCAGCGGCTTAGAACGGACCTTAACGGTGAACACTGAAGCTTTCTTT.

On this clonotype itself: A much bigger clone sits one base away, suggesting this may be a read error. The gene calls are TRBV29-1 and TRBJ2-1, with 11 bases aligning to TRBD2. The junction had 9 bases not matched to a gene; V was cut back by 6 bases and J by 8 bases. This CDR3 is 14 amino acids long. Germline V gene sequence: CDR1 SQVTM, CDR2 ANQGSEA. The CDR3 region is CSVTPSGRMDEQFF. DNA of the CDR3: TGCAGCGTGACACCTAGCGGGAGGATGGATGAGCAGTTCTTC.

This clonotype occurred a few times. The gene calls are TRBV19 and TRBJ2-1; D remains ambiguous. The CDR3 runs to 16 residues. V was clipped by 5 bases and J by 5 bases, with 19 bases between them. The germline V gene encodes CDR1 LNHDA and CDR2 SQIVND (reference sequence). CDR3 nucleotide sequence: TGTGCCAGTAGTCTTGCTACCCGCTCATTGCACAATGAGCAGTTCTTC. Protein: CASSLATRSLHNEQFF.

The chain couples TRBV5-1 to TRBJ1-1; D unclear. The CDR3 contains 15 residues. Trimming removed 4 bases at V and 4 bases at J, with 17 bases between. Germline assignment: CDR1 SGHRS and CDR2 YFSETQ. CDR3 sequence reads: CASSRESAVGTEAFF. Written as DNA, the CDR3 is TGCGCCAGCAGCCGGGAGAGTGCTGTGGGCACTGAAGCTTTCTTT. The full variable domain, with the rest looked up from reference TRBV5-1 and TRBJ1-1, is KAGVTQTPRYLIKTRGQQVTLSCSPISGHRSVSWYQQTPGQGLQFLFEYFSETQRNKGNFPGRFSGRQFSNSRSEMNVSTLELGDSALYLCASSRESAVGTEAFFGQGTRLTVV.

About this clonotype itself: Given a much more abundant clone one base away, this may be a read error. The chain couples TRBV20-1 to TRBJ2-1; D ambiguous. The germline CDR1 and CDR2 sequences are DFQATT and SNEGSKA (reference sequence). The CDR3 has 11 residues. CDR3 coding DNA: TGCAGTGCCAACCTATGGGATGAGGAGTTCTTC. Protein: CSANLWDEEFF.

This rearrangement joins TRBV6-1 to TRBJ2-1, with TRBD2 matching over 8 bases. This CDR3 spans 15 amino acids. Germline V gives CDR1 MNHNS, CDR2 SASEGT. The ends lost 5 bases at V and 7 bases at J; junction bases unmatched: 10. The CDR3 region is CASSPEIAGRNEQFF. The CDR3 bases are TGTGCCAGCAGTCCCGAAATAGCGGGAAGGAATGAGCAGTTCTTC.

CDR3 sequence (DNA): TGTGCCAGCAGACAAAATAGCGGAACGGGCACCGGGGAGCTGTTTTTT. Residues: CASRQNSGTGTGELFF. This chain joins TRBV7-2 and TRBJ2-2; D might be TRBD2 (6 bases). CDR3 length: 16 amino acids. Trimming removed 6 bases from V and 4 bases from J, with 18 bases in between. The germline gives CDR1 SGHTA, CDR2 FQGNSA.

This clonotype was counted at least ten times. V gene TRBV12-3 or TRBV12-4 combines with J gene TRBJ2-1; the match to TRBD2 covers 7 bases. This CDR3 has 14 amino acids. The trim removed 5 bases at V and 7 bases at J, leaving 8 bases unmatched. CDR3 loop: CASSPWLAENEQFF. The CDR3 DNA is TGTGCCAGCAGTCCTTGGCTAGCGGAGAATGAGCAGTTCTTC.

A few counts support this clonotype. The chain joins TRBV7-2 to TRBJ2-3; D uncertain. The V end lost 3 bases, the J end lost 12 bases, and 22 bases lay between the germline ends. The germline V gene has CDR1 SGHTA and CDR2 FQGNSA. The CDR3 contains 15 residues. CDR3 sequence: CASSFTPIPEVPQYF. The CDR3 nucleotides are TGTGCCAGCAGCTTTACTCCGATCCCCGAGGTCCCTCAGTATTTT. The full variable domain, rest sourced from reference TRBV7-2 and TRBJ2-3, is GAGVSQSPSNKVTEKGKDVELRCDPISGHTALYWYRQSLGQGLEFLIYFQGNSAPDKSGLPSDRFSAERTGGSVSTLTIQRTQQEDSAVYLCASSFTPIPEVPQYFGPGTRLTVL.

This chain links TRBV27 with TRBJ1-2, with 7 positions matching TRBD1. The CDR3 has 14 residues. Losses at the gene ends were 5 bases for V and 7 bases for J; bases not matched to a gene: 10. CDR1 is MNHEY and CDR2 is SMNVEV in the germline V gene (reference sequence). Written as DNA, the CDR3 is TGTGCCAGCAGTCTCAGGGGGGTGCTGGTTGGCTACACCTTC. It specifies CASSLRGVLVGYTF.

The chain employs TRBV12-3 or TRBV12-4 and TRBJ2-7, with TRBD2 identical over 10 bases. V was pared by 5 bases and J by 5 bases, with 12 bases of the junction left unmatched. CDR3 size: 16 residues. In DNA form, the CDR3 reads TGTGCCAGCAGTCCCCTCCCTAGCGGGAGTGAAAACGAGCAGTACTTC. Translating gives CASSPLPSGSENEQYF.

This clonotype occurred many times. CDR3 loop: CASRFGMSSYNEQFF. The CDR3 DNA is TGCGCCAGCAGGTTTGGGATGAGCTCCTACAATGAGCAGTTCTTC. The V call is TRBV5-1, the J call TRBJ2-1; no firm D call. Trimming took 5 bases from V and 0 from J, leaving 12 bases between them. The V gene's germline CDR1 is SGHRS and CDR2 YFSETQ. The CDR3 is made up of 15 amino acids.